The clone carrying this TCR beta chain showed up many times. From more than 9.5 ml of fresh peripheral blood, PBMCs were isolated. The data belong to a study of T cells in Graves' hyperthyroidism and ophthalmopathy. This CDR3 contains 17 residues. Germline V CDR1 and CDR2: DFQATT, SNEGSKA (reference sequence). V gave up 3 bases and J gave up 2 bases, with 23 bases separating them. The investigators amplified TCR beta CDR3 regions from RNA transcripts. With the HTBI primer set, the TCR CDR3 went through a first round of RT-PCR. MiXCR was run by TCRdb on the multiplex PCR reads, yielding one entry per CDR3 protein. Among hundreds of thousands of distinct CDR3 sequences listed, 14% were seen once.

The sample taken for sequencing was blood. The receptor was isolated from a woman aged 25-40 years with Graves' hyperthyroidism that later progressed to Graves' ophthalmopathy. V usage is TRBV20-1 and J usage is TRBJ2-7; a weak D match, TRBD2 (6 bases). The CDR3 DNA is TGCAGTGCTAGCCCCATTCCAGGCGGGACTTCTACCTACGAGCAGTACTTC. Translating gives CSASPIPGGTSTYEQYF.